This is a list of T cell receptor beta chains from one sample in a study of blood T cell repertoires in COVID-19. Profiled with immunoSEQ multiplex PCR; TCRdb holds only in-frame clones, not every one. Altogether approximately 200,000 clones are present, about nine tenths being singletons, with the ten largest covering about 4%. The sequenced sample was peripheral blood. These receptors originate from a woman between 25 and 40 years old with acute or convalescent COVID-19. Both conserved end residues are part of each CDR3. D genes are given only for firm matches. Clone size, where shown, is once, few, many, or a class for clones that have expanded.

size,D,V,J,DNA,CDR3
.,.,TRBV19,TRBJ2-2,TGTGCCAGTAGTATGGGGAGCATGCCCGAAAGGGTTTTT,CASSMGSMPERVF
.,.,TRBV7-2,TRBJ1-6,TGTGCCAGCAGCCTGCGACAGGCGAATAATTCACCCCTCCACTTT,CASSLRQANNSPLHF
.,TRBD2,TRBV3-1/TRBV3-2,TRBJ2-3,TGTGTCAGCAGCCACCGAAAGGGACTAGCGGCAAGATACACAGATACGCAGTATTTT,CVSSHRKGLAARYTDTQYF
.,.,TRBV2,TRBJ2-1,TGTGCCAGCAGCCGACTAGTAGGAGGGAATGAGCAGTTCTTC,CASSRLVGGNEQFF
once,TRBD2,TRBV10-1,TRBJ2-3,TGCGCCAGCAGTGAGTCGGCGGGAGTCACAGATACGCAGTATTTT,CASSESAGVTDTQYF
once,.,TRBV6-5,TRBJ2-7,TGTGCCAGCAGCACCAGCGGGCCGAGCTCCTACGAGCAGTACTTC,CASSTSGPSSYEQYF
.,TRBD2,TRBV7-9,TRBJ2-1,TGTGCCAGCAGCTTAGGTAGCGGGAGCTCACTAGTACAGTTCTTC,CASSLGSGSSLVQFF
once,.,TRBV5-1,TRBJ1-2,TGCGCCAGCAGCTTGGGAGGGAACTATGGCTACACCTTC,CASSLGGNYGYTF
.,.,TRBV6-5,TRBJ2-7,TGTGCCAGCAGTCTAGCACGCGGCTACGAGCAGTACTTC,CASSLARGYEQYF
few,TRBD2,TRBV9,TRBJ2-1,TGTGCCAGCAGCCCAACTAGCGGGAGATACAATGAGCAGTTCTTC,CASSPTSGRYNEQFF
.,.,TRBV30,TRBJ2-2,TGTGCCTGGGGAGCGGAGCCCGGGGAGCTGTTTTTT,CAWGAEPGELFF